Listed below are T cell receptor beta chains from one sample, sequenced in a study of T cells after yellow fever vaccination. TCRdb re-derived calls from the 5' RACE reads in MiXCR, one entry per CDR3 protein. The data hold some 400,000 distinct CDR3 sequences, with 15% to 20% observed a single time. The specimen comprised PBMCs, sampled before the yellow fever booster vaccination. Receptors were obtained from a man between 18 and 29 years old who received the YFV17D yellow fever vaccine. The CDR3 runs from the conserved cysteine through the conserved F or W. Each record gives: clone size, V gene, J gene, D gene, CDR3 DNA, CDR3 protein. D genes are given only for firm matches. Expanded clones get a size class; other rows say once, few or many, or leave the size out.

>few|TRBV10-3|TRBJ2-5|.
TGTGCCATCAGTGCAGGGGTGAAGACCCAGTACTTC
CAISAGVKTQYF
>.|TRBV19|TRBJ2-6|.
TGTGCCAGTACCGGAGTAATGGCTGGGGCCAACGTCCTGACTTTC
CASTGVMAGANVLTF
>.|TRBV5-1|TRBJ2-1|.
TGCGCCAGCAGCTTGGAGGTAGCAGGTTACAATGAGCAGTTCTTC
CASSLEVAGYNEQFF
>.|TRBV5-1|TRBJ2-1|.
TGCGCCAGCAGATATACCGGGATCGTATACAATGAGCAGTTCTTC
CASRYTGIVYNEQFF
>few|TRBV4-3|TRBJ1-4|.
TGCGCCAGCAGCCAAGACGGGGGGCGTCTTGAAAAACTGTTTTTT
CASSQDGGRLEKLFF
>.|TRBV6-5|TRBJ1-5|TRBD1
TGTGCCAGCAGTTACCGGACAGGGGGAGGTCAGCCCCAGCATTTT
CASSYRTGGGQPQHF
>few|TRBV6-1|TRBJ1-2|TRBD1
TGTGCCAGCAGCCTTCTGACAGGGCCCCCCACCTTC
CASSLLTGPPTF
>.|TRBV7-2|TRBJ1-5|.
TGTGCCAGCAGCTTCGGAGTAAGCAATCAGCCCCAGCATTTT
CASSFGVSNQPQHF
>.|TRBV2|TRBJ2-2|.
TGTGCCAGCTGGCCTGGAACAGTGAACACCGGGGAGCTGTTTTTT
CASWPGTVNTGELFF
>.|TRBV7-9|TRBJ2-4|TRBD2
TGTGCCAGCAGCGCCACGGGACTAGCGGGTCCTTGGGGCATTCAGTACTTC
CASSATGLAGPWGIQYF
>few|TRBV10-3|TRBJ2-3|.
TGTGCCAGTGGGGCTGTCGAGGTTTGGGATACGCAGTATTTT
CASGAVEVWDTQYF
>few|TRBV7-3|TRBJ2-1|.
TGTGCCAGCAGCTTAATGCCTAACTCCTACAATGAGCAGTTCTTC
CASSLMPNSYNEQFF
>few|TRBV6-6|TRBJ2-3|.
TGTGCCAGCAGTCACCCGGGCACAGATACGCAGTATTTT
CASSHPGTDTQYF
>.|TRBV4-2|TRBJ1-1|.
TGTGCCAGCAGCCAACGTCAGGTCACTGAAGCTTTCTTT
CASSQRQVTEAFF
>few|TRBV7-7|TRBJ2-1|.
TGTGCCAGCAGCCGCCTAGGAGCCGGTAATGAGCAGTTCTTC
CASSRLGAGNEQFF
>.|TRBV24-1|TRBJ1-2|TRBD1
TGTGCCACCAGTGTTTTGGGACAGGCCTGCTATGGCTACACCTTC
CATSVLGQACYGYTF
>few|TRBV5-1|TRBJ1-1|TRBD1
TGCGCCAGCTCGCAGACAGGGAGCGTCACTGAAGCTTTCTTT
CASSQTGSVTEAFF
>few|TRBV25-1|TRBJ1-1|TRBD1
TGTGCCTCGGACAGGGAAGAAGGTGAAGCTTTCTTT
CASDREEGEAFF
>few|TRBV2|TRBJ2-5|.
TGTGCCAGCAAGGTTGAAGAGACCCAGTACTTC
CASKVEETQYF
>many|TRBV7-9|TRBJ1-1|.
TGTGCCAGCAGCCCGGGACGTGTCACTGAAGCTTTCTTT
CASSPGRVTEAFF
>few|TRBV27|TRBJ2-1|.
TGTGCCAGCAGTTTGGGCTCGGCTAGGGTGTTCTTC
CASSLGSARVFF
>.|TRBV29-1|TRBJ2-5|TRBD2
TGCAGCGTCTCCTTTAGCGGGGGGAGCCAAGAGACCCAGTACTTC
CSVSFSGGSQETQYF
>once|TRBV6-5|TRBJ1-1|.
TGTGCCAGCAGCACACGGGCAGGGGTCGGTCGCACTGAAGCTTTCTTT
CASSTRAGVGRTEAFF
>.|TRBV13|TRBJ2-3|TRBD2
TGTGCCAGCAGCACCCAAGCTAGCGGGGGGGACACAGATACGCAGTATTTT
CASSTQASGGDTDTQYF
>many|TRBV12-3/TRBV12-4|TRBJ1-2|.
TGTGCCAGCGGACCAGGGCAGAGAACGTATGGCTACACCTTC
CASGPGQRTYGYTF
>.|TRBV5-1|TRBJ1-6|.
TGCGCCAGCAGCTTGGGGTTCAGTTCGCCCCTCCACTTT
CASSLGFSSPLHF
>few|TRBV6-2/TRBV6-3|TRBJ2-5|TRBD1
TGTGCCAGCAGACCACAGGGGTGGTATGAGACCCAGTACTTC
CASRPQGWYETQYF
>.|TRBV6-6|TRBJ1-2|.
TGTGCCAGTCGTGGTGCGCGGGACAACTATGGCTACACCTTC
CASRGARDNYGYTF